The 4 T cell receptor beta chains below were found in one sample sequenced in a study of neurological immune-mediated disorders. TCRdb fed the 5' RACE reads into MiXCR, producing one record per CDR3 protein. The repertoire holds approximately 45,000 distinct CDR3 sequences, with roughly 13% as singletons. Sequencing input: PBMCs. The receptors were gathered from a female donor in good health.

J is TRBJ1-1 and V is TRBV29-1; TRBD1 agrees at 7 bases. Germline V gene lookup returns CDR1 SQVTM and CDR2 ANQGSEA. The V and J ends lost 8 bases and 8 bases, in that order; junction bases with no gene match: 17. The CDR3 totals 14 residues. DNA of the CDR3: TGCAGCCCCAGGAGGGACAGAAGACTACGCGAAGCTTTCTTT. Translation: CSPRRDRRLREAFF. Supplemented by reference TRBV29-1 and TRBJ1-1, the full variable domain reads SAVISQKPSRDICQRGTSLTIQCQVDSQVTMMFWYRQQPGQSLTLIATANQGSEATYESGFVIDKFPISRPNLTFSTLTVSNMSPEDSSIYLCSPRRDRRLREAFFGQGTRLTVV.

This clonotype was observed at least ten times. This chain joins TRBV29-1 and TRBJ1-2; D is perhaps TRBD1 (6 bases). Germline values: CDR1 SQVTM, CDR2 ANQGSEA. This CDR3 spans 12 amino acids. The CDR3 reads CIVVGGVYGYTF. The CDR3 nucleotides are TGCATCGTGGTAGGGGGGGTCTATGGCTACACCTTC.

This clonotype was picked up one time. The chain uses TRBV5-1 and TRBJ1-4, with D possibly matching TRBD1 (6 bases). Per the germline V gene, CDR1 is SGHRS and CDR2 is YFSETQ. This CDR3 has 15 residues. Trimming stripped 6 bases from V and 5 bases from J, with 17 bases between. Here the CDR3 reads CASISKGEPNEKLFF. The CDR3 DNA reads TGCGCCAGCATCTCAAAGGGGGAACCCAATGAAAAACTGTTTTTT. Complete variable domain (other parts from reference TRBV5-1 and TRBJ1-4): KAGVTQTPRYLIKTRGQQVTLSCSPISGHRSVSWYQQTPGQGLQFLFEYFSETQRNKGNFPGRFSGRQFSNSRSEMNVSTLELGDSALYLCASISKGEPNEKLFFGSGTQLSVL.

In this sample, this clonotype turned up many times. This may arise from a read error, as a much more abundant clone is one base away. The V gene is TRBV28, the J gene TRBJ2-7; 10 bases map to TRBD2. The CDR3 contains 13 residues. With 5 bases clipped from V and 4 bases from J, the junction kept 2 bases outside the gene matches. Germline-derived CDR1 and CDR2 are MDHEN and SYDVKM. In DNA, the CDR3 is TGTGCCAGCAGTCTGACTAGCGGGTACGAGCAGTACTTC. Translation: CASSLTSGYEQYF.